This T cell receptor beta chain is from a study of T cell responses to AZD1222 COVID-19 vaccine. Study findings and constraints: There were repertoire samples only from the period after the peak T cell response. Donors, mostly white British, included more females; clonal diversity was possibly underestimated.

Germline loops: CDR1 MGHDK, CDR2 SYGVNS. The CDR3 is 15 amino acids. Trimming removed 6 bases from V and 2 bases from J; junction bases left unmatched: 7. About this clone itself: The antigen is undetermined.

Produced via immunoSEQ multiplex PCR; TCRdb's table is partial and in-frame only. The data show 100,000 or so clones, more than 75% seen once. This clonotype was obtained from an adult in good health. Sequenced material: peripheral blood, taken on day 0 of AZD1222 vaccination. This rearrangement joins TRBV25-1 to TRBJ2-1, with TRBD1 matching over 7 bases. CDR3 nucleotide sequence: TGTGCCAGCAGGGGGGACAGTTCCACCTACAATGAGCAGTTCTTC. As protein: CASRGDSSTYNEQFF. Supplemented by reference TRBV25-1 and TRBJ2-1, the full variable domain reads EADIYQTPRYLVIGTGKKITLECSQTMGHDKMYWYQQDPGMELHLIHYSYGVNSTEKGDLSSESTVSRIRTEHFPLTLESARPSHTSQYLCASRGDSSTYNEQFFGPGTRLTVL.